Below are 3 T cell receptor beta chains sequenced from a single sample in a study of blood T cell repertoires in COVID-19. Sequencing was performed with immunoSEQ multiplex PCR; in TCRdb, only in-frame clones are kept and a portion is missing. There are around 220,000 clones in the sample; roughly 84% occur only once, and 2.1% lies in the top ten. Sample: peripheral blood. Every receptor here comes from a woman aged 40-49 years who had recovered from COVID-19.

V usage is TRBV4-1 and J usage is TRBJ2-2; 8 bases align to TRBD2. V was pared by 3 bases and J by 6 bases, with 12 bases of the junction left unmatched. This CDR3 comprises 17 residues. Germline CDR1 and CDR2: MGHRA and YSYEKL. CDR3 region: CASSQGLGAGVSGELFF. CDR3 bases: TGCGCCAGCAGCCAGGGCCTGGGAGCGGGAGTCTCCGGGGAGCTGTTTTTT.

The genes are TRBV5-4 and TRBJ2-3; 9 positions agree with TRBD1. V gave up 4 bases and J gave up 5 bases; unmatched junction bases: 8. Looked up from germline, CDR1 is SGHNT and CDR2 is YYREEE (reference sequence). The CDR3 is 15 amino acids. This chain's CDR3 is CASSPGTGNRDTQYF. The CDR3 DNA follows: TGTGCCAGCAGCCCGGGGACAGGGAATCGAGATACGCAGTATTTT. The full variable domain, with the rest looked up from reference TRBV5-4 and TRBJ2-3, is ETGVTQSPTHLIKTRGQQVTLRCSSQSGHNTVSWYQQALGQGPQFIFQYYREEENGRGNFPPRFSGLQFPNYSSELNVNALELDDSALYLCASSPGTGNRDTQYFGPGTRLTVL.

This clone was seen many times. V gene TRBV7-3 combines with J gene TRBJ2-1, with D tentatively TRBD1 (6 bases). The CDR3 is 12 residues long. Germline-derived CDR1 and CDR2 are SGHTA and FQGTGA. The V and J ends lost 5 bases and 6 bases respectively, with 8 bases between them. The CDR3 bases are TGTGCCAGCAGCGAACAGGGCAATGAGCAGTTCTTC. It is translated as CASSEQGNEQFF. Combining the CDR3 with reference TRBV7-3 and TRBJ2-1 gives the whole variable domain GAGVSQTPSNKVTEKGKYVELRCDPISGHTALYWYRQSLGQGPEFLIYFQGTGAADDSGLPNDRFFAVRPEGSVSTLKIQRTERGDSAVYLCASSEQGNEQFFGPGTRLTVL.